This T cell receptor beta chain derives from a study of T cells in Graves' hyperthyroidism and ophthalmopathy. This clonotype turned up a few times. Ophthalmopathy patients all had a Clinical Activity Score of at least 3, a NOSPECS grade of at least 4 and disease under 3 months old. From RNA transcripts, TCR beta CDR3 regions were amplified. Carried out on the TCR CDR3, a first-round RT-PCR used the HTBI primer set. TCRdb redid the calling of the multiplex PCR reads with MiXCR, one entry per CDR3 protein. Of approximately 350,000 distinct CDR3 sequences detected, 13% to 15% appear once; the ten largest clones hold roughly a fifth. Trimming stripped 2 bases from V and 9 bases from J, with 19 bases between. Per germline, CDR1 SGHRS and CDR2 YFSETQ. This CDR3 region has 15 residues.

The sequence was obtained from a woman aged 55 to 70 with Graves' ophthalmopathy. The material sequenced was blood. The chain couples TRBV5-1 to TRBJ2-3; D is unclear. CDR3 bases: TGCGCCAGCAGCTTACAACCGGACGGCCTGAAGACGCAGTATTTT. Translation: CASSLQPDGLKTQYF.